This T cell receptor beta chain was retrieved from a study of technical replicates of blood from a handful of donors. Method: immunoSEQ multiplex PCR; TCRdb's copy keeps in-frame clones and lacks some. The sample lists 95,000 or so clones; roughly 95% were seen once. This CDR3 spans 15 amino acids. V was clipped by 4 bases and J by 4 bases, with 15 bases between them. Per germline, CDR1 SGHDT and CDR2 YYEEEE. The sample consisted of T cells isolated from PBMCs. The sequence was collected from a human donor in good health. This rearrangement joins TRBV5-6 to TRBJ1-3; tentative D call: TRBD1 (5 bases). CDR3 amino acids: CASSKSGTLGNTIYF. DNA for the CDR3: TGTGCCAGCAGCAAGAGCGGGACTCTAGGAAACACCATATATTTT.